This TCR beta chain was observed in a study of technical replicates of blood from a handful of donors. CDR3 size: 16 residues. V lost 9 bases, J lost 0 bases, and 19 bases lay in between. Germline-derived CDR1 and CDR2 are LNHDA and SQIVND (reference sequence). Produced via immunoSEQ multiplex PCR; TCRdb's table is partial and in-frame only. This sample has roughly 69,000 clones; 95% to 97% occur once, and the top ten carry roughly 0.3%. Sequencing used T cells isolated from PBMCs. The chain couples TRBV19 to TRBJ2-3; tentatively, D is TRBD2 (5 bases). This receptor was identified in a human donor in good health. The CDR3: CASHRGTNPSTDTQYF. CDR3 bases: TGTGCCAGCCACCGGGGTACTAACCCTAGCACAGATACGCAGTATTTT.